The 25 T cell receptor beta chains below were found in one sample sequenced in a study of Ad26.COV2.S vaccination and SARS-CoV-2 variants. Treatment meaning: about 20 received Ad26.COV2.S at low or high dose, single or two shots; roughly 5 received placebo; per-sample allocation not given. It was on day 63 after the first vaccine or placebo injection that samples were taken. The repertoire was sequenced with immunoSEQ multiplex PCR; TCRdb's copy has only in-frame clones and lacks some. The data contain roughly 450,000 clones, around 90% of them singletons. Sequenced here: peripheral blood, sampled in a trial of Ad26.COV2.S vaccine versus placebo. The receptors shown here come from a person between 18 and 60 years old who received the Ad26.COV2.S COVID-19 vaccine or a placebo.

This clone showed up just once. The rearrangement links TRBV15 to TRBJ2-7; TRBD1 might be the D (5 bases). Looked up from germline, CDR1 is LNHNV and CDR2 is YYDKDF (reference sequence). The CDR3 covers 13 residues. Trimming stripped 4 bases from V and 5 bases from J, with 12 bases between. The CDR3 sequence: CATSTTGSDEQYF. The CDR3 DNA reads TGTGCCACCAGCACTACAGGAAGCGACGAGCAGTACTTC.

This chain uses TRBV5-8 with TRBJ1-3; tentatively, D is TRBD1 (5 bases). The CDR3 length is 16 residues. CDR1 SGHTS and CDR2 YDEGEE come from the germline V gene. V dropped 4 bases and J dropped 7 bases, with 21 bases sitting between them. CDR3 sequence: CASSRAWDLDTNTIYF. CDR3 DNA: TGTGCCAGCAGCCGAGCCTGGGACTTGGATACGAACACCATATATTTT.

The V and J genes are TRBV30 and TRBJ2-7; D not certain. CDR3 length: 15 residues. The germline V gene has CDR1 GTSNPN and CDR2 SVGIG (reference sequence). V was clipped by 0 bases and J by 0 bases, with 12 bases between them. CDR3 sequence: CAWSVGLLPSYEQYF. The CDR3 DNA sequence: TGTGCCTGGAGTGTAGGGCTCTTACCCTCCTACGAGCAGTACTTC. The complete variable domain, with remaining parts taken from reference TRBV30 and TRBJ2-7, reads SQTIHQWPATLVQPVGSPLSLECTVEGTSNPNLYWYRQAAGRGLQLLFYSVGIGQISSEVPQNLSASRPQDRQFILSSKKLLLSDSGFYLCAWSVGLLPSYEQYFGPGTRLTVT.

This clone was counted between two and nine times. The chain joins TRBV25-1 to TRBJ1-2; D unresolved. CDR1 and CDR2 from the germline V gene are MGHDK and SYGVNS. The V gene lost 1 base and the J gene lost 0 bases, with 6 bases spanning the gap. This CDR3 region has 14 residues. CDR3: CASSELDANYGYTF. The DNA for the CDR3 is TGTGCCAGCAGTGAATTGGATGCTAACTATGGCTACACCTTC.

This chain joins TRBV6-6 and TRBJ1-1; tentative D call: TRBD1 (6 bases). This CDR3 contains 12 residues. The germline V gene has CDR1 MNHNY and CDR2 SVGAGI (reference sequence). V was trimmed by 6 bases and J by 3 bases, leaving 8 bases between them. CDR3 loop: CASSYRDTEAFF. For the CDR3, the DNA is TGTGCCAGCAGCTACAGGGACACTGAAGCTTTCTTT.

This clone was observed a few times. The V gene is TRBV7-9, the J gene TRBJ2-7; 13 positions agree with TRBD2. Germline-derived CDR1 and CDR2 are SEHNR and FQNEAQ (reference sequence). This CDR3 contains 15 residues. The V and J ends lost 5 bases and 3 bases, in that order; junction bases with no gene match: 4. The CDR3 bases are TGTGCCAGCAGCGGGACTAGCGGGAACTACTACGAGCAGTACTTC. This codes for CASSGTSGNYYEQYF.

V usage is TRBV30 and J usage is TRBJ2-7, with D perhaps matching TRBD2 (7 bases). CDR3 length equals 15 residues. CDR1 and CDR2 (germline): GTSNPN, SVGIG (reference sequence). The ends were cut back, 3 bases at V and 5 bases at J, with 20 bases in the middle. CDR3 bases: TGTGCCTGGAGCCCCCCCCGGGGGCTAGCGGACGAGCAGTACTTC. It is translated as CAWSPPRGLADEQYF.

This clone has ten or more counts. The chain employs TRBV7-6 and TRBJ2-7, with 14 bases aligning to TRBD2. CDR1 is SGHVS and CDR2 is FNYEAQ in the germline V gene. The junction had 3 bases not matched to a gene; V was cut back by 4 bases and J by 7 bases. This CDR3 has 14 amino acids. CDR3 sequence reads: CASSSGLAGGEQYF. Written as DNA, the CDR3 is TGTGCCAGCAGCTCCGGACTAGCGGGAGGAGAGCAGTACTTC.

This clone was recorded a few times. This chain joins TRBV4-1 and TRBJ2-3, with 11 bases fitting TRBD2. V gave up 4 bases and J gave up 6 bases; unmatched junction bases: 3. CDR1 is MGHRA and CDR2 is YSYEKL in the germline V gene. The length of the CDR3 is 14 residues. CDR3 protein: CASSPLAGEDTQYF. CDR3 nucleotide sequence: TGCGCCAGCAGCCCACTAGCGGGAGAGGATACGCAGTATTTT.

The CDR3 region is CASSPRLAGGIDTQYF. CDR3 in DNA: TGTGCCAGCAGCCCCCGACTAGCGGGAGGGATAGATACGCAGTATTTT. V is TRBV7-2 and J is TRBJ2-3; TRBD2 matches 14 bases. V shed 5 bases, J shed 5 bases, and the junction held 6 bases outside the gene matches. There are 16 residues in the CDR3. Germline assignment: CDR1 SGHTA and CDR2 FQGNSA.

A note on this clone: The same CDR3 is also encoded by other DNA sequences in this sample. The chain links TRBV4-3 to TRBJ1-4; a weak D match, TRBD1 (6 bases). CDR1 is LGHNA and CDR2 is YSLEER in the germline V gene. The ends were cut back, 0 bases at V and 2 bases at J, with 7 bases in the middle. There are 15 residues in the CDR3. The CDR3 bases are TGCGCCAGCAGCCAAGACACAGGGACTAATGAAAAACTGTTTTTT. It specifies CASSQDTGTNEKLFF.

The rearrangement links TRBV18 to TRBJ1-1; D possibly corresponds to TRBD1 (5 bases). Germline V gene lookup returns CDR1 KGHSH and CDR2 LQKENI. The CDR3 is 15 residues long. V lost 2 bases, J lost 3 bases, and 13 bases lay in between. CDR3 bases: TGTGCCAGCTCACCAAATCGGCAGGGCTACACTGAAGCTTTCTTT. Its protein is CASSPNRQGYTEAFF.

The chain employs TRBV30 and TRBJ1-6, with D possibly being TRBD1 (5 bases). The germline V and J ends were trimmed by 0 bases and 9 bases, with 12 bases remaining between them. CDR3 length equals 14 residues. Germline lookup yields CDR1 GTSNPN and CDR2 SVGIG (reference sequence). The CDR3 nucleotides read TGTGCCTGGAGTGTAGGGACCCTCCTTTCACCCCTCCACTTT. Protein: CAWSVGTLLSPLHF.

The CDR3 loop reads CASSPSVPGGPSTDTQYF. The CDR3 region has the DNA TGCGCCAGCAGCCCTTCCGTTCCAGGGGGGCCTAGCACAGATACGCAGTATTTT. The chain joins TRBV5-1 to TRBJ2-3; possible D gene TRBD1, 7 bases. Trimming shortened V by 4 bases and J by 0 bases, and 21 bases separated the two germline ends. The CDR3 spans 18 residues. CDR1 SGHRS and CDR2 YFSETQ come from the germline V gene.

The chain couples TRBV7-2 to TRBJ2-1, with a possible D match to TRBD2 (6 bases). CDR1 SGHTA and CDR2 FQGNSA come from the germline V gene. V was clipped by 5 bases and J by 2 bases, with 13 bases between them. The CDR3 runs 15 residues. The CDR3 nucleotides read TGTGCCAGCAGCCCCATAGCGGCTACCTACAATGAGCAGTTCTTC. It yields the protein CASSPIAATYNEQFF.

The chain employs TRBV28 and TRBJ2-2, with D hard to call. Germline V CDR1 and CDR2: MDHEN, SYDVKM. This CDR3 comprises 13 residues. V was cut by 10 bases and J by 0 bases, with 9 bases left in between. CDR3 in amino acids: CAILRPNTGELFF. CDR3 sequence (DNA): TGTGCCATCCTCCGACCGAACACCGGGGAGCTGTTTTTT.

The chain joins TRBV4-3 to TRBJ1-1; 10 bases are a match to TRBD1. Germline V gene data show CDR1 as LGHNA and CDR2 as YSLEER. V was clipped by 0 bases and J by 4 bases; unmatched bases: 5. The CDR3 spans 16 residues. CDR3 nucleotide sequence: TGCGCCAGCAGCCAAGATGCCGGACAGGGGGGCACTGAAGCTTTCTTT. Residues: CASSQDAGQGGTEAFF.

This clone was counted a single time. This chain joins TRBV4-1 and TRBJ1-1; D is unclear. The CDR3 consists of 14 residues. The V and J ends lost 1 base and 0 bases respectively, with 6 bases between them. In germline, CDR1 is MGHRA, CDR2 YSYEKL. CDR3 nucleotides: TGCGCCAGCAGCCAAGGGACGATGAACACTGAAGCTTTCTTT. Protein sequence: CASSQGTMNTEAFF.

This rearrangement joins TRBV9 to TRBJ2-6; no clear D gene. Germline assignment: CDR1 SGDLS and CDR2 YYNGEE. The CDR3 contains 17 residues. Trimming took off 0 bases at V and 0 bases at J, with 10 bases between the two ends. The CDR3 coding sequence is TGTGCCAGCAGCGTAGGTTTCACGGGCTCTGGGGCCAACGTCCTGACTTTC. It yields the protein CASSVGFTGSGANVLTF.

The chain employs TRBV6-2 or TRBV6-3 and TRBJ1-1; D gene uncertain. Germline V gene lookup returns CDR1 MNHEY and CDR2 SVGEGT. V was shortened by 2 bases and J by 0 bases, with 10 bases between the two germline ends. The CDR3 has 15 residues. CDR3 nucleotide sequence: TGTGCCAGCAGTTACGCCAGAGCCTTGAACACTGAAGCTTTCTTT. This codes for CASSYARALNTEAFF.

This clone was observed a single time. The chain carries TRBV28 and TRBJ2-7; weak D call: TRBD2 (6 bases). The CDR3 sequence is 14 residues long. The V and J ends lost 3 bases and 2 bases respectively, with 11 bases between them. The germline CDR1 and CDR2 sequences are MDHEN and SYDVKM. In DNA, the CDR3 is TGTGCCAGCAGTTTCCCGGGAGAAACCTACGAGCAGTACTTC. It codes for CASSFPGETYEQYF.

This clone was picked up a small number of times. The chain employs TRBV3-1 (or the pseudogene TRBV3-2) and TRBJ1-1, with 9 bases that match TRBD1. The trim removed 4 bases at V and 2 bases at J, leaving 11 bases unmatched. The CDR3 length is 17 residues. Per germline, CDR1 LGHDT and CDR2 YNNKEL (reference sequence). In DNA, the CDR3 is TGTGCCAGCAGCCCACTTACCGGGACAGGGAAAAACACTGAAGCTTTCTTT. It encodes CASSPLTGTGKNTEAFF.

The rearrangement joins TRBV29-1 to TRBJ2-1; TRBD2 agrees at 9 bases. Per germline, CDR1 SQVTM and CDR2 ANQGSEA. The CDR3 extends over 14 amino acids. V shed 6 bases and J 4 bases; nucleotides not matched to a gene: 7. CDR3 amino acids: CSVGSGSPYNEQFF. DNA for the CDR3: TGCAGCGTGGGTAGCGGGAGCCCATACAATGAGCAGTTCTTC.

This chain links TRBV19 with TRBJ2-7; TRBD2 aligns across 11 bases. CDR1 and CDR2 (germline): LNHDA, SQIVND (reference sequence). V dropped 5 bases and J dropped 5; count of bases not matched to a gene: 11. The CDR3 has 16 amino acids. Here the CDR3 reads CASSSLTSGRGNEQYF. Written as DNA, the CDR3 is TGTGCCAGTAGTTCCCTTACTAGCGGGAGAGGGAACGAGCAGTACTTC.

The chain is built from TRBV20-1 and TRBJ2-4, with TRBD2 as a possible D gene (5 bases). Germline lookup yields CDR1 DFQATT and CDR2 SNEGSKA (reference sequence). The CDR3 loop spans 14 amino acids. Deletions cut 3 bases from V and 2 bases from J, with 11 bases between. This CDR3 is CSASYGITKNIQYF. CDR3 DNA: TGCAGTGCTAGTTACGGGATTACCAAAAACATTCAGTACTTC.